The following is a T cell receptor (beta chain) sequence with its context. What antigen it recognizes has not been identified. Per-base qualities were not stored, and no clone one base away is much larger. This record comes from a study of blood T cell repertoires in COVID-19 (dated by TCRdb to about 2020). Describing the broader study: Samples from collaborators originated in the United States, Italy and Spain and spanned both the acute and convalescent phases of COVID-19. The prospective study material was composed of cDNA or gDNA derived from T cells, B-cell-depleted T cells, or PBMCs. Deeply sampled blood TCRbeta repertoires from subjects exposed to, actively infected with, or recovered from COVID-19 were included in the dataset. The repertoires were made available in a free public database intended to serve as a resource for research on the immune response to SARS-CoV-2. The samples were drawn from two sources: the first 160 participants of the ongoing ImmuneRACE study, and 1,200 or so subjects contributed by 6 global collaborators. Sample metadata almost always included a de-identified subject ID, COVID-19 status, age in years and sex. HLA class I and class II types, where available, came from metadata supplied by the sample provider rather than from assay-based typing.

General findings and caveats noted by the study authors: The amount of clinical and demographic metadata varied by source and participant and was provided uncurated.

The CDR1 and CDR2 encoded by the germline V gene are SGHDT and YYEEEE. From the cysteine up to the phenylalanine, the CDR3 has a length of 15 residues. The read is trimmed to its CDR3 DNA, 45 bases read in frame from base 1. Here V drops 0 bases and J drops 1 base, and the junction holds 2 bases not matched to any gene. Each collaborating institution followed its own protocols to collect whole blood in K2EDTA tubes. For TCRbeta analysis, collaborators shipped samples as frozen whole blood, isolated PBMCs, or DNA extracted from either of those sample types. The immunoSEQ Assay, a bias-controlled multiplex PCR, was used to amplify TCRbeta CDR3 regions from genomic DNA. Per the authors' processing: The number of nucleated cells in each sample was estimated from the amplification of reference gene primers within the assay. To quantify the absolute abundance of each unique TCRbeta CDR3 rearrangement, sequence reads were collapsed and filtered. For each sample, productive Simpson clonality was calculated by taking the square root of Simpson's diversity index across productive rearrangements. TCRdb carries this immuneACCESS record with in-frame sequences only. Its versions omit some clonotypes, under half of them owing to an unresolved V gene in the studies checked, with the rest unexplained. That table supplies the V and J calls and clone size; D and trimming were determined from the DNA. The sample yields roughly 8,200 clones; approximately 86% were counted once. The ten largest clonotypes hold around 7.8% of the sample.

This receptor was taken from a human donor with active COVID-19. The donor label of this sample is uncertain. The chain is made from TRBV5-6 and TRBJ2-5; 8 central nucleotides agree with TRBD2. Sequenced material: peripheral blood. The CDR3 region: CASSLAGGLQETQYF. The nucleotide sequence reads as follows: TGTGCCAGCAGCTTGGCGGGAGGGCTCCAAGAGACCCAGTACTTC.